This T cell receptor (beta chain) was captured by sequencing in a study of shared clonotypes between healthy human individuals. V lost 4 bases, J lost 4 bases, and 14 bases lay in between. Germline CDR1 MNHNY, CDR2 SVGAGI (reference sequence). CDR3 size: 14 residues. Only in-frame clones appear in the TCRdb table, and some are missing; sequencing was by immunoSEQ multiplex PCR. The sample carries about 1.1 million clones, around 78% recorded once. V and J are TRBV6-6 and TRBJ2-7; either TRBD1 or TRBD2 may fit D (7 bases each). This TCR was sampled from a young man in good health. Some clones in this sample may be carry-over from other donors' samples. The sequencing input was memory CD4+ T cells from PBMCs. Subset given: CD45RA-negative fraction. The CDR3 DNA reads TGTGCCAGCAGTTCCCATCAGGGGGGGTACGAGCAGTACTTC. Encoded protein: CASSSHQGGYEQYF.